The T cell receptor beta chain described here comes from a study of T cell responses to AZD1222 COVID-19 vaccine (dated by TCRdb to 2020 to 2022). About the full investigation: Because spike-specific TCR depth and breadth did not differ between the two schedules, AZD1222 recipients who got a second dose at roughly 4 weeks were pooled with those who got a second dose at roughly 12 weeks. TCR sequencing was performed for roughly 250 trial participants, of whom approximately 200 were given two doses of AZD1222 and about 25 were given two doses of MenACWY control vaccine. Trial participants were enrolled by age into 18-55, 56-69 and 70-plus year subgroups, with roughly 160, 29 and 62 TCR-sequenced participants respectively.

From the germline V gene, CDR1 is SGHDN and CDR2 is FVKESK. V loses 0 bases, J loses 4 bases, and the germline ends lie 4 bases apart. The CDR3 numbers 13 residues from cysteine through phenylalanine. The kept DNA is CDR3 alone, 39 bases in frame from the first base. The label giving this sample's time point can be read as: baseline before first vaccination. Vaccinee samples came from UK trials COV001 and COV002, including a single-blind randomized controlled phase 2/3 trial of AZD1222 (ChAdOx1 nCoV-19) in healthy adults. For TCRbeta chain sequencing, PBMC samples were collected from trial participants at day 0 and at day 28 after the second dose. Paper-wide results and their limitations: The whole spike protein was spanned by vaccine-associated CD4 TCRs, and dominant responses were seen in regions 160-218 and 743-854. In the small 56-69-year group, the increase in depth fell short of significance, most likely because of low power. Nearly half of unique spike-specific TCRs reportedly recognized epitopes outside regions mutated in the B.1.351 and B.1.1.7 variants. Because no samples from the day 14 peak response were available, repertoires could be characterized only after the peak T cell response. Participants were mostly white British, with more females than males. The authors suggested clonal diversity may have been underestimated. Conclusions about previously exposed vaccinees were limited because only six AZD1222 recipients were SARS-CoV-2 seropositive at baseline. After two AZD1222 doses, both the breadth and the depth of spike-specific TCRs were significantly higher than at day 0 and than in MenACWY recipients.

The CDR3 regions of human TCRbeta chains were analyzed by immunosequencing. The study's own analysis went as follows. Repertoire TCRs were matched against a reference library of SARS-CoV-2-specific TCRs generated with the MIRA antigen-specificity platform. Breadth was defined as the fraction of unique TCRs that were SARS-CoV-2-associated. Depth was defined as the fraction of total T cells that were SARS-CoV-2-associated. Each spike-specific TCR was assigned to its reactive spike region and to a CD4 or CD8 class using the MIRA data. Log10-transformed breadth and depth values were compared by one-way ANOVA with Sidak's multiple comparisons tests. TCRdb mirrors the immuneACCESS table, restricted to in-frame sequences. Some clones are absent from its copies; in checked studies, under half trace to an unresolved V gene, and the reason for the others is unknown. V and J calls and clone size are copied from that table; D and trimming were computed from the DNA. The sample yields 100,000 or so clones; about 82% were counted once. The top ten clones comprise about 1.5% of the sample.

About this clone itself: Its antigen remains undetermined. The input lacks base qualities; no much larger clone sits a single base away. Other DNA sequences from this sample encode an identical CDR3 as well.

Source: peripheral blood, taken on day 0 of AZD1222 vaccination. This receptor chain uses TRBV14 and TRBJ2-1; no D gene call is confident. This sequence was found in an adult in good health. CDR3 loop: CASSQDRYNEQFF. The DNA is as follows: TGTGCCAGCAGCCAAGATCGGTACAATGAGCAGTTCTTC.